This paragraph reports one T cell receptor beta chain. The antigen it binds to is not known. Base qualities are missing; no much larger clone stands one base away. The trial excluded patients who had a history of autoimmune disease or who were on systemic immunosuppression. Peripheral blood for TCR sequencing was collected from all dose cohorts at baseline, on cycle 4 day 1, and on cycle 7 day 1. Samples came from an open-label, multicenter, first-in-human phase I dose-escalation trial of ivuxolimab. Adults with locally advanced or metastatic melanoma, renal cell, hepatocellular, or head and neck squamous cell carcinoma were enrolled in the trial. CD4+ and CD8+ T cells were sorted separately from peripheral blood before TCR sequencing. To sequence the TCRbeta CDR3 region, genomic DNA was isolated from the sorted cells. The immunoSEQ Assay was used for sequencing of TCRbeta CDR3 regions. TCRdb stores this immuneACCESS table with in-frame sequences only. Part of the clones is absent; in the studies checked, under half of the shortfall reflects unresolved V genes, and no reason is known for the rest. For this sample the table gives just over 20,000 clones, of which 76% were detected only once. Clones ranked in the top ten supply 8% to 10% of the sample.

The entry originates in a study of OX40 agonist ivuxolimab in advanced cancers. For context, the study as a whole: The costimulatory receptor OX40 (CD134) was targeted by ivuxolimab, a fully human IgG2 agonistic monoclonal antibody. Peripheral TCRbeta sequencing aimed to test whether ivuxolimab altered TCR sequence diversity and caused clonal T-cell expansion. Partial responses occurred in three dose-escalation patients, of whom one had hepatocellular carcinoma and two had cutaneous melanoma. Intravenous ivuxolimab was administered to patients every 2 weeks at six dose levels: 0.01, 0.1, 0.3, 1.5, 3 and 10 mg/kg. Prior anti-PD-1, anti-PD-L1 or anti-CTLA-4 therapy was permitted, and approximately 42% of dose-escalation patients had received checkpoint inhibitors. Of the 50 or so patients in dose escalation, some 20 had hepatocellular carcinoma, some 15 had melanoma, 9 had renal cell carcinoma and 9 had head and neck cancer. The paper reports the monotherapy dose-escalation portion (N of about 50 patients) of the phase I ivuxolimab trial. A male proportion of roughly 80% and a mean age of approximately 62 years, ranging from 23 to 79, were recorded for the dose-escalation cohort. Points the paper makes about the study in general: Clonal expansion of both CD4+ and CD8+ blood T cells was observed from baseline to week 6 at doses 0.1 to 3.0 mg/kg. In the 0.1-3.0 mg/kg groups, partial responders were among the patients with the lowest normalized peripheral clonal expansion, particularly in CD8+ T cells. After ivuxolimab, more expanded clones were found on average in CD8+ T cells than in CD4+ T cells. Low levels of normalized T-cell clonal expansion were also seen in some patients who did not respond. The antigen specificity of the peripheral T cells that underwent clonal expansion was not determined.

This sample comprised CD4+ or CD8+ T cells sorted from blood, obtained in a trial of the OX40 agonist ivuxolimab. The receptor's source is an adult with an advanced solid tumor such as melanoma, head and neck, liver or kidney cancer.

CDR3 protein: CASISSSGELFF. The DNA sequence follows: TGTGCCAGCATTAGTTCATCCGGGGAGCTGTTTTTT. Recombination joined TRBV6-6 with TRBJ2-2; no D gene call is confident. The germline V gene encodes CDR1 MNHNY and CDR2 SVGAGI (reference sequence). V is reduced by 7 bases and J by 6 bases, leaving a spacing of 9 bases between them. The CDR3 measures 12 amino acids from cysteine to phenylalanine. Solely the CDR3 DNA is kept, with 36 bases framed from the first base.